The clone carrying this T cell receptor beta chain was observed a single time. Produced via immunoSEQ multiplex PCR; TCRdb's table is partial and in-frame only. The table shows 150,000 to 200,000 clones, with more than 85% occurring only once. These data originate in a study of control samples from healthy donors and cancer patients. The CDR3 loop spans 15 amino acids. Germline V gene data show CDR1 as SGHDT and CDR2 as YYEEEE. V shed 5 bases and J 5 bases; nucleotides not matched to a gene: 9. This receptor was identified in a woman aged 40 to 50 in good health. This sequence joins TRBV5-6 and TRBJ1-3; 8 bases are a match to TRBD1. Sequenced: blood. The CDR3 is CASSLPDRGRNTIYF. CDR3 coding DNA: TGTGCCAGCAGTCTACCTGACAGGGGACGAAACACCATATATTTT.